The clone carrying this T cell receptor beta chain was counted between two and nine times. The data are from a study of early T cells in non-severe SARS-CoV-2 infection. The overall study: Investigators sequenced bulk RNA drawn from unsorted whole blood, and chains remained unpaired.

This CDR3 contains 14 residues. The ends lost 4 bases at V and 5 bases at J; junction bases unmatched: 8. Germline-derived CDR1 and CDR2 are SGDLS and YYNGEE. Individual cDNA molecules received unique molecular identifiers. TCRdb redid the calling of the 5' RACE reads with MiXCR, one entry per CDR3 protein. This table holds about 68,000 distinct CDR3 sequences, more than 9% found once. Sequencing used whole blood. The receptor was derived from an adult who was a healthcare worker with PCR-confirmed SARS-CoV-2 infection or an uninfected control (not recorded which). The genes are TRBV9 and TRBJ2-5; 7 bases map to TRBD1. CDR3 sequence (DNA): TGTGCCAGCAGCATGACAGGGAGCGTTGAGACCCAGTACTTC. Translation: CASSMTGSVETQYF.